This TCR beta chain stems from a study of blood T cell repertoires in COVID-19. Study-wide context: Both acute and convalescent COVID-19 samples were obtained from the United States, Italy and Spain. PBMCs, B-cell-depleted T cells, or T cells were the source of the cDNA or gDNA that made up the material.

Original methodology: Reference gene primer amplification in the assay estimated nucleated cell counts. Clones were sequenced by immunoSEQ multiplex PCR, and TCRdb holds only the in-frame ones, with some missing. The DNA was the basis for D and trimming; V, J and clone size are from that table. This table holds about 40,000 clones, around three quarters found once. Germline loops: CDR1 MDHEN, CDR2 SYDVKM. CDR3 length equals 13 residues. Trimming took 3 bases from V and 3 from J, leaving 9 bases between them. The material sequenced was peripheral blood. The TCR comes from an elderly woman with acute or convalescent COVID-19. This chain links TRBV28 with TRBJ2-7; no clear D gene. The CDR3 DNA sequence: TGTGCCAGCAGTTTCACGCCGAGCTACGAGCAGTACTTC. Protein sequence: CASSFTPSYEQYF.